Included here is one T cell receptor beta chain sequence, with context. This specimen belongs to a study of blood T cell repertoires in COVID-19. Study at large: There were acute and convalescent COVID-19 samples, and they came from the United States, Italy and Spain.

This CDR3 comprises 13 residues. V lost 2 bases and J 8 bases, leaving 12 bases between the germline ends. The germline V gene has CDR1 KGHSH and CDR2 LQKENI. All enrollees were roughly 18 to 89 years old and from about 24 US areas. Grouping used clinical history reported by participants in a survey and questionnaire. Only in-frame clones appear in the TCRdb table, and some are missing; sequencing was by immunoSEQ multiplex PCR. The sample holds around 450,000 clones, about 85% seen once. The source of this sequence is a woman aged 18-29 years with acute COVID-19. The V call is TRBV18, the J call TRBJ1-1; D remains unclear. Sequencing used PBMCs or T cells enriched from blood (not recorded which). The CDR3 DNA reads TGTGCCAGCTCACCAAGCACAGCCTACGAAGCTTTCTTT. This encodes CASSPSTAYEAFF.